Following are 26 T cell receptor beta chains from one sample sequenced in a study of blood T cell repertoires in COVID-19. Clones were sequenced by immunoSEQ multiplex PCR, and TCRdb holds only the in-frame ones, with some missing. Seen here are 350,000 to 550,000 clones, roughly nine tenths observed once, and the top ten hold around 1.8%. Sequencing used PBMCs or T cells enriched from blood (not recorded which). The receptor set was obtained from a woman aged 18-30 years with acute COVID-19.

The gene calls are TRBV3-1 (or the pseudogene TRBV3-2) and TRBJ2-3, with D possibly TRBD1 on 6 matching bases. Germline V gene sequence: CDR1 LGHDT, CDR2 YNNKEL (reference sequence). This CDR3 contains 17 residues. The V gene lost 4 bases and the J gene lost 4 bases, with 21 bases spanning the gap. CDR3 coding DNA: TGTGCCAGCAGCCCCAGGGGTAGCCATGTCCCCCCAGATACGCAGTATTTT. Its protein is CASSPRGSHVPPDTQYF.

V gene TRBV7-8 combines with J gene TRBJ1-6; D is unclear. Germline loops: CDR1 SGHVS, CDR2 FQNEAQ. The V end lost 2 bases, the J end lost 8 bases, and 10 bases lay between the germline ends. This CDR3 region has 14 residues. CDR3 sequence reads: CASSLPLKYSPLHF. In nucleotides, the CDR3 is TGTGCCAGCAGCTTACCCCTTAAATATTCACCCCTCCACTTT.

Only one count was recorded for this clone. The chain employs TRBV6-1 and TRBJ1-5, with D unclear. Germline V gene lookup returns CDR1 MNHNS and CDR2 SASEGT. This CDR3 is 18 amino acids long. The germline V and J ends were trimmed by 4 bases and 0 bases, with 19 bases remaining between them. The CDR3 loop is CASSVRGLRVNSNQPQHF. DNA for the CDR3: TGTGCCAGCAGTGTGCGGGGTCTGAGAGTGAATAGCAATCAGCCCCAGCATTTT.

The chain couples TRBV5-1 to TRBJ1-2; TRBD1 agrees at 7 bases. V gave up 0 bases and J gave up 1 base; unmatched junction bases: 3. The CDR3 length is 15 residues. CDR1 is SGHRS and CDR2 is YFSETQ in the germline V gene. The CDR3 DNA reads as TGCGCCAGCAGCTTGGAAGGGGGCTTTAACTATGGCTACACCTTC. It yields the protein CASSLEGGFNYGYTF.

V and J are TRBV21-1 and TRBJ2-4; the DNA was not compared with TRBD2, the D call given in the table. TRBV21-1 is a listed pseudogene. The CDR3 sequence is 9 residues long. The CDR3 DNA reads TGTGCCAGCAGCGCAGCGGAGTACTTC. It yields the protein CASSAAEYF.

The chain employs TRBV19 and TRBJ2-3; 7 positions agree with TRBD1. Germline lookup yields CDR1 LNHDA and CDR2 SQIVND (reference sequence). CDR3 length equals 16 residues. The ends lost 6 bases at V and 2 bases at J; junction bases unmatched: 11. CDR3 bases: TGTGCCAGTAGACCTCCGACAGGGACGACCACAGATACGCAGTATTTT. Protein sequence: CASRPPTGTTTDTQYF.

The J gene is TRBJ1-2, the V gene TRBV19; perhaps TRBD1 as D (5 bases). V shed 6 bases and J shed 4 bases, with 18 bases lying between them. This CDR3 has 15 residues. Germline loops: CDR1 LNHDA, CDR2 SQIVND (reference sequence). The CDR3 DNA sequence: TGTGCCAGTAGGGACAAGGATACTCCGACCTATGGCTACACCTTC. It translates to CASRDKDTPTYGYTF.

CDR3 region: CASTSDRGTGGNTEAFF. Here the CDR3 DNA reads TGCGCCAGCACCTCCGACCGCGGGACAGGCGGGAACACTGAAGCTTTCTTT. The chain joins TRBV10-2 to TRBJ1-1; 8 bases fit TRBD1. The CDR3 consists of 17 residues. V trimming: 7 bases; J trimming: 1 base; junction bases outside the gene matches: 14. Germline V CDR1 and CDR2: WSHSY, SAAADI.

This chain joins TRBV4-3 and TRBJ1-1, with TRBD1 identical over 8 bases. The CDR3 consists of 13 residues. Trimming cost V 6 bases and J 7 bases; bases outside gene matches: 7. Germline CDR1 reads LGHNA; CDR2 reads YSLEER. The CDR3 bases are TGCGCCAGCAGACGTACAGGGGGAAGTGAAGCTTTCTTT. It specifies CASRRTGGSEAFF.

CDR3 sequence (DNA): TGTGCCAGTAGTAAACTTTTAGCGGGACTTGCCTACGAGCAGTACTTC. Translating it yields CASSKLLAGLAYEQYF. The chain carries TRBV19 and TRBJ2-7, with TRBD2 matching 8 bases. With 4 bases clipped from V and 2 bases from J, the junction kept 10 bases outside the gene matches. This CDR3 spans 16 amino acids. CDR1 is LNHDA, CDR2 SQIVND, per germline (reference sequence).

The J gene is TRBJ2-7, the V gene TRBV6-5, with a weak D call TRBD2 (5 bases). There are 14 residues in the CDR3. Between the trimmed V and J ends, which lost 6 bases and 2 bases, there was a span of 14 bases. CDR1 MNHEY and CDR2 SVGAGI come from the germline V gene. CDR3 amino acids: CASSRTRSPYEQYF. The CDR3 coding sequence is TGTGCCAGCAGCCGAACTAGAAGCCCCTACGAGCAGTACTTC.

Written as DNA, the CDR3 is TGTGCCAGCAGTTTATCACCGGGACAGGGGTCCTACGAGCAGTACTTC. It is translated as CASSLSPGQGSYEQYF. V and J are TRBV27 and TRBJ2-7; 10 nucleotides line up with TRBD1. V was pared by 0 bases and J by 1 base, with 3 bases of the junction left unmatched. The CDR3 sequence is 16 residues long. CDR1 and CDR2 (germline): MNHEY, SMNVEV (reference sequence).

This sequence joins TRBV4-3 and TRBJ2-7; 7 nucleotides match TRBD2. The CDR3 consists of 18 residues. Germline loops: CDR1 LGHNA, CDR2 YSLEER. V was clipped by 0 bases and J by 2 bases; unmatched bases: 13. CDR3 loop: CASSQDHLSSGKPYEQYF. In DNA form, the CDR3 reads TGCGCCAGCAGCCAAGATCACCTCTCTAGCGGTAAGCCCTACGAGCAGTACTTC.

The rearrangement uses TRBV3-1 (or the pseudogene TRBV3-2) and TRBJ2-2; possible D gene TRBD1, 6 bases. Germline V gives CDR1 LGHDT, CDR2 YNNKEL (reference sequence). The germline V and J ends were trimmed by 0 bases and 5 bases, with 10 bases remaining between them. The CDR3 consists of 15 residues. The chain's CDR3 is CASSQDLTGTGELFF. In DNA form, the CDR3 reads TGTGCCAGCAGCCAAGACCTAACAGGGACCGGGGAGCTGTTTTTT.

This chain's CDR3 is CASRDRVGISEAFF. In DNA, the CDR3 is TGTGCCAGTAGAGACAGGGTTGGGATCTCTGAAGCTTTCTTT. V gene TRBV19 combines with J gene TRBJ1-1; 7 bases are a match to TRBD1. The germline V gene has CDR1 LNHDA and CDR2 SQIVND (reference sequence). This CDR3 region has 14 residues. V lost 6 bases, J lost 6 bases, and 10 bases stayed unmatched.

V is TRBV28 and J is TRBJ2-7, with a weak D call TRBD2 (6 bases). The CDR3 length is 15 residues. Germline CDR1 reads MDHEN; CDR2 reads SYDVKM. V gave up 6 bases and J gave up 0 bases, with 15 bases separating them. The CDR3 loop reads CASSSRSGFSYEQYF. The CDR3 DNA sequence: TGTGCCAGCAGCTCTCGAAGCGGGTTCTCCTACGAGCAGTACTTC.

The chain recombines TRBV15 with TRBJ1-3; D remains ambiguous. Trimming took off 0 bases at V and 4 bases at J, with 10 bases between the two ends. The CDR3 is made up of 15 amino acids. Germline V gives CDR1 LNHNV, CDR2 YYDKDF (reference sequence). The CDR3: CATSRERRRGNTIYF. CDR3 DNA: TGTGCCACCAGCAGAGAACGCCGGAGAGGAAACACCATATATTTT.

This chain connects TRBV6-5 to TRBJ2-7; TRBD1 agrees at 7 bases. The CDR3 totals 13 residues. The V gene's germline CDR1 is MNHEY and CDR2 SVGAGI. The ends lost 4 bases at V and 0 bases at J; junction bases unmatched: 0. The CDR3 region is CASSWDSSYEQYF. The CDR3 bases are TGTGCCAGCAGTTGGGACAGCTCCTACGAGCAGTACTTC.

The V and J genes are TRBV5-5 and TRBJ2-7, with 8 bases identical to TRBD1. V shed 5 bases, J shed 6 bases, and the junction held 7 bases outside the gene matches. Looked up from germline, CDR1 is SGHKS and CDR2 is YYEKEE (reference sequence). This CDR3 is 13 amino acids long. CDR3 bases: TGTGCCAGCAGTACCGACAGGGGTAGCGAGCAGTACTTC. This encodes CASSTDRGSEQYF.

The chain uses TRBV7-6 and TRBJ2-1; 7 bases are a match to TRBD1. Germline loops: CDR1 SGHVS, CDR2 FNYEAQ. V lost 5 bases to trimming and J lost 8 bases; unmatched junction nucleotides: 3. This CDR3 comprises 12 residues. CDR3 loop: CASSLGTDEQFF. CDR3 bases: TGTGCCAGCAGCCTCGGGACAGATGAGCAGTTCTTC. Filled out from reference TRBV7-6 and TRBJ2-1, the complete variable domain reads GAGVSQSPRYKVTKRGQDVALRCDPISGHVSLYWYRQALGQGPEFLTYFNYEAQQDKSGLPNDRFSAERPEGSISTLTIQRTEQRDSAMYRCASSLGTDEQFFGPGTRLTVL.

The rearrangement uses TRBV21-1 and TRBJ2-7; no DNA check was done on the table's D call, TRBD2. TRBV21-1 represents a pseudogene. The CDR3 loop spans 14 amino acids. The CDR3 region is CASSRASGSYEQYF. The DNA of the CDR3 is TGTGCCAGCAGCAGGGCTAGCGGGAGTTACGAGCAGTACTTC.

This clone was counted once. The chain employs TRBV4-3 and TRBJ2-2, with TRBD2 matching 9 bases. V lost 0 bases, J lost 0 bases, and 11 bases stayed unmatched. The germline CDR1 and CDR2 sequences are LGHNA and YSLEER. The length of the CDR3 is 20 residues. The CDR3 sequence: CASSQDPLLASGTNTGELFF. CDR3 sequence (DNA): TGCGCCAGCAGCCAAGATCCCCTCCTCGCTAGCGGGACGAACACCGGGGAGCTGTTTTTT.

The chain employs TRBV5-6 and TRBJ1-5; D uncertain. Germline CDR1 is SGHDT and CDR2 is YYEEEE. Trimming took 1 base from V and 0 from J, leaving 8 bases between them. The CDR3 is made up of 15 amino acids. The CDR3 loop is CASSLFGYSNQPQHF. The DNA for the CDR3 is TGTGCCAGCAGCTTGTTCGGGTATAGCAATCAGCCCCAGCATTTT.

The sample holds one count of this clone. This chain connects TRBV5-1 to TRBJ2-1; TRBD2 matches 10 bases. Germline V gene lookup returns CDR1 SGHRS and CDR2 YFSETQ. The J segment lost 4 bases and the V segment lost 4 bases, leaving 5 bases of the junction unmatched. This CDR3 has 15 amino acids. The CDR3 DNA sequence: TGCGCCAGCAGCCTAGCGGGAGATTTGTACAATGAGCAGTTCTTC. This translates into CASSLAGDLYNEQFF.

V gene TRBV18 combines with J gene TRBJ2-2, with D possibly matching TRBD2 (6 bases). In germline, CDR1 is KGHSH, CDR2 LQKENI. The CDR3 loop spans 17 amino acids. The V end lost 3 bases, the J end lost 4 bases, and 18 bases lay between the germline ends. The CDR3 sequence: CASSPDRGIGGTGELFF. CDR3 nucleotides: TGTGCCAGCTCACCGGATCGGGGGATCGGGGGCACCGGGGAGCTGTTTTTT.

V usage is TRBV27 and J usage is TRBJ1-4; D is unclear. The length of the CDR3 is 15 residues. The V end was cut by 2 bases, the J end by 0 bases, with 7 bases between. Germline lookup yields CDR1 MNHEY and CDR2 SMNVEV (reference sequence). The CDR3 is CASSLIPATNEKLFF. CDR3 coding DNA: TGTGCCAGCAGTTTAATCCCTGCAACTAATGAAAAACTGTTTTTT.